This passage covers 24 T cell receptor beta chains from one sample sequenced in a study of regulatory T cells in long-lasting Graves disease. Time point noted: newly diagnosed GD, antithyroid drugs for less than 3 months. Preparation of the TCR library used RNA extracted from PBMCs. For TCR beta, libraries came from iRepertoire HTBI primers and Arm-PCR of CDR3 regions. In TCRdb, the multiplex PCR reads were re-called with MiXCR into one record per CDR3 protein. The sample yields 620,000 or so distinct CDR3 sequences, approximately 15% seen once. The sample was also reused in another study, on T cells in Graves' hyperthyroidism and ophthalmopathy.

The sample was peripheral blood mononuclear cells (PBMCs), taken at new diagnosis, from a patient treated with antithyroid drugs. Every receptor here comes from a woman in her twenties or thirties with Graves disease.

This clonotype was found a few times. The chain joins TRBV12-3 or TRBV12-4 to TRBJ2-2; a weak D match, TRBD1 (6 bases). Trimming cost V 4 bases and J 7 bases, with 19 bases left between them. The length of the CDR3 is 16 residues. The CDR3 nucleotides read TGTGCCAGCAGTTCGGAGCACAGGGTTGTGATCGGGGAGCTGTTTTTT. Amino acids: CASSSEHRVVIGELFF.

This clonotype was picked up many times. The chain recombines TRBV28 with TRBJ2-5; D is unclear. The CDR3 runs 15 residues. The germline V gene encodes CDR1 MDHEN and CDR2 SYDVKM. V was clipped by 5 bases and J by 5 bases, with 18 bases between them. CDR3 bases: TGTGCCAGCAGTCCCGGTGGGATCGATAGGGAGACCCAGTACTTC. Protein sequence: CASSPGGIDRETQYF.

This clonotype was observed a handful of times. J is TRBJ1-1 and V is TRBV6-2 or TRBV6-3, with 8 bases matching TRBD1. The V segment lost 8 bases and the J segment 2 bases; nucleotides outside the gene matches: 13. This CDR3 region has 16 residues. The V gene's germline CDR1 is MNHEY and CDR2 SVGEGT. This chain's CDR3 is CASVDRGGVRNTEAFF. In DNA form, the CDR3 reads TGTGCCAGCGTCGACAGGGGTGGGGTGAGAAACACTGAAGCTTTCTTT.

The chain has TRBV19 and TRBJ1-1; D is undetermined. This CDR3 region has 13 residues. V gave up 4 bases and J gave up 1 base, with 7 bases separating them. Germline lookup yields CDR1 LNHDA and CDR2 SQIVND (reference sequence). CDR3 sequence (DNA): TGTGCCAGTAGTACAAGACCGAACACTGAAGCTTTCTTT. This encodes CASSTRPNTEAFF.

This clonotype appeared many times. The V and J genes are TRBV5-1 and TRBJ2-1, with a tentative D call TRBD2 (7 bases). CDR1 is SGHRS, CDR2 YFSETQ, per germline. V shed 8 bases and J shed 0 bases, with 12 bases lying between them. The CDR3 runs 14 residues. CDR3 bases: TGCGCCAGTACCCGGGGGGCCTCCTACAATGAGCAGTTCTTC. Its protein product is CASTRGASYNEQFF.

This clonotype occurred many times. The chain recombines TRBV5-1 with TRBJ1-5; D is possibly TRBD1 (5 bases). Looked up from germline, CDR1 is SGHRS and CDR2 is YFSETQ. Between the trimmed V and J ends, which lost 1 base and 2 bases, there was a span of 10 bases. The CDR3 contains 15 residues. CDR3 sequence reads: CASSLQGTGNQPQHF. The DNA of the CDR3 is TGCGCCAGCAGCTTGCAGGGTACCGGCAATCAGCCCCAGCATTTT.

This clonotype was found many times. This sequence joins TRBV28 and TRBJ1-3; D gene unclear. The CDR3 has 15 amino acids. The germline CDR1 and CDR2 sequences are MDHEN and SYDVKM. V shed 1 base and J shed 0 bases, with 7 bases lying between them. CDR3: CASSLYPASGNTIYF. In nucleotides, the CDR3 is TGTGCCAGCAGTTTATATCCTGCCTCTGGAAACACCATATATTTT.

This clonotype appeared many times. The genes are TRBV7-8 and TRBJ1-1; TRBD1 aligns across 7 bases. The CDR3 has 15 residues. In germline, CDR1 is SGHVS, CDR2 FQNEAQ. With 4 bases clipped from V and 5 bases from J, the junction kept 10 bases outside the gene matches. The CDR3 DNA sequence: TGTGCCAGCAGCTCCGGGACAGATCTGGGGACTGAAGCTTTCTTT. Its protein product is CASSSGTDLGTEAFF.

This clonotype was counted many times. The chain recombines TRBV28 with TRBJ2-2; 10 positions agree with TRBD1. Per germline, CDR1 MDHEN and CDR2 SYDVKM. Trimming cost V 7 bases and J 1 base; bases outside gene matches: 6. The CDR3 is 16 amino acids. The CDR3 reads CASTSGTGVNTGELFF. The CDR3 DNA reads as TGTGCCAGCACCTCCGGGACAGGGGTGAACACCGGGGAGCTGTTTTTT.

The chain joins TRBV11-3 to TRBJ2-1; TRBD1 might be the D (6 bases). Trimming took 1 base from V and 4 from J, leaving 8 bases between them. This CDR3 comprises 14 residues. The germline V gene encodes CDR1 SGHNT and CDR2 YENEEA. The CDR3, as DNA: TGTGCCAGCAGCTTAGCGGACAGTTACAATGAGCAGTTCTTC. Its translation: CASSLADSYNEQFF.

The table lists this clonotype with a few counts. V is TRBV6-2 or TRBV6-3 and J is TRBJ2-1; D is possibly TRBD1 (5 bases). Per germline, CDR1 MNHEY and CDR2 SVGEGT. V lost 0 bases and J lost 8, with 17 bases in between. The CDR3 length is 16 residues. The CDR3 here is CASSYSKGNRGHEQFF. Here the CDR3 DNA reads TGTGCCAGCAGTTACTCGAAAGGGAATAGGGGTCATGAGCAGTTCTTC.

This clonotype was recorded a few times. The genes are TRBV5-1 and TRBJ2-3; the D call may be TRBD1 or TRBD2 (5 bases each). The V end lost 1 base, the J end lost 2 bases, and 17 bases lay between the germline ends. Per germline, CDR1 SGHRS and CDR2 YFSETQ. This CDR3 contains 17 residues. The CDR3 here is CASSLRPGTQNTDTQYF. CDR3 in DNA: TGCGCCAGCAGCTTGCGTCCGGGGACGCAGAACACAGATACGCAGTATTTT.

This clonotype was observed many times. This sequence joins TRBV12-3 or TRBV12-4 and TRBJ1-2; a possible D gene is TRBD1 (6 bases). The CDR3 spans 11 residues. Trimming removed 4 bases at V and 11 bases at J, with 11 bases between. This chain's CDR3 is CASSYGQGYTF. CDR3 DNA sequence: TGTGCCAGCAGTTACGGTCAGGGGTACACCTTC.

In its sample, this clonotype was seen many times. The junction differs from germline at one of its ends, possibly a read error. The chain has TRBV13 and TRBJ2-5; 7 bases match TRBD1. The CDR3 covers 12 residues. Germline-derived CDR1 and CDR2 are PRHDT and FYEKMQ (reference sequence). CDR3 loop: CASSFGTEAQYF. CDR3 DNA sequence: TGTGCCAGCAGCTTCGGGACAGAGGCCCAGTACTTC.

The chain employs TRBV27 and TRBJ1-1; the match to TRBD1 covers 7 bases. The germline V gene encodes CDR1 MNHEY and CDR2 SMNVEV (reference sequence). V shed 6 bases and J 5 bases; nucleotides not matched to a gene: 9. The CDR3 totals 14 residues. CDR3 DNA: TGTGCCAGCAGCCGGACAGGTGAAAGGACTGAAGCTTTCTTT. Protein: CASSRTGERTEAFF.

The sample holds many counts of this clonotype. The chain carries TRBV11-2 and TRBJ2-1; 10 positions agree with TRBD1. The length of the CDR3 is 13 residues. V shed 7 bases, J shed 10 bases, and the junction held 7 bases outside the gene matches. Germline CDR1 and CDR2: SGHAT and FQNNGV. CDR3: CASTGTGAEEQFF. The CDR3 nucleotides read TGTGCCAGCACCGGGACAGGGGCCGAGGAGCAGTTCTTC.

With respect to this clonotype: A far more abundant clone sits one base away, making this likely a read error. This rearrangement joins TRBV28 to TRBJ2-7, with D maybe TRBD2 (5 bases). The germline V gene has CDR1 MDHEN and CDR2 SYDVKM. The CDR3 is made up of 14 amino acids. V was trimmed by 4 bases and J by 4 bases, leaving 14 bases between them. The CDR3 bases are TGTGCCAGCAGTTGCGGGCCAGAGCCATACGAGCAGTACTTC. Encoded protein: CASSCGPEPYEQYF.

V and J are TRBV6-2 or TRBV6-3 and TRBJ2-2, with D perhaps matching TRBD1 (7 bases). CDR3 length: 17 amino acids. Germline CDR1 and CDR2: MNHEY and SVGEGT. Trimming left V 8 bases short and J 3 bases short, with 22 bases between. The CDR3: CASGGPEGAPHTGELFF. CDR3 DNA sequence: TGTGCCAGCGGGGGGCCGGAGGGGGCCCCCCACACCGGGGAGCTGTTTTTT.

This clonotype has a count of ten or more. V and J are TRBV12-3 or TRBV12-4 and TRBJ1-1; D might be TRBD1 (5 bases). V lost 5 bases and J lost 7, with 11 bases in between. The CDR3 runs 12 residues. CDR3 sequence reads: CASSLGAFEAFF. As DNA, the CDR3 is TGTGCCAGCAGTCTCGGGGCATTTGAAGCTTTCTTT.

Ten or more counts support this clonotype. The chain uses TRBV28 and TRBJ2-7; 9 bases agree with TRBD2. Unmatched junction bases numbered 14, after V lost 3 bases and J lost 2 bases. In germline, CDR1 is MDHEN, CDR2 SYDVKM. The CDR3 is 18 amino acids. The CDR3 protein is CASSFHFLAGHLTYEQYF. CDR3 coding DNA: TGTGCCAGCAGTTTTCATTTCCTAGCGGGACACCTAACCTACGAGCAGTACTTC.

V is TRBV5-6 and J is TRBJ1-2, with D perhaps TRBD1 (6 bases). From germline, CDR1 is SGHDT and CDR2 YYEEEE. Trimming shortened V by 4 bases and J by 1 base, and 14 bases separated the two germline ends. The CDR3 consists of 15 residues. The CDR3 protein is CASSLGTLDNYGYTF. CDR3 DNA: TGTGCCAGCAGCCTCGGGACACTAGATAACTATGGCTACACCTTC.

The sample holds a few counts of this clonotype. The CDR3 spells CASRPPGGVQAFF. CDR3 in DNA: TGTGCCAGCAGACCCCCCGGGGGGGTACAAGCTTTCTTT. V is TRBV7-9 and J is TRBJ1-1, with a possible D match to TRBD1 (5 bases). V gave up 6 bases and J gave up 9 bases, with 17 bases separating them. Germline values: CDR1 SEHNR, CDR2 FQNEAQ (reference sequence). This CDR3 is 13 amino acids long.

This clonotype was observed many times. This chain joins TRBV29-1 and TRBJ2-5; D uncertain. The V and J ends lost 3 bases and 6 bases respectively, with 14 bases between them. Per the germline V gene, CDR1 is SQVTM and CDR2 is ANQGSEA. This CDR3 is 13 amino acids long. CDR3 in DNA: TGCAGCGTTGATATTTCCAGTCGCAAGACCCAGTACTTC. Encoded protein: CSVDISSRKTQYF.

This CDR3 is CASSSPATVPYEQYF. The CDR3, as DNA: TGTGCCAGCAGTTCGCCTGCCACTGTCCCCTACGAGCAGTACTTC. The V gene is TRBV6-5, the J gene TRBJ2-7; no firm D call. Germline-derived CDR1 and CDR2 are MNHEY and SVGAGI. The CDR3 is 15 amino acids. With 4 bases removed from V and 2 bases from J, the gap between germline ends came to 15 bases.